This TCR beta chain was identified during a study of T cells expressing NK-cell markers. TCR beta cDNA was made by 5'RACE template switching with UMIs. Each CDR3 protein gets one entry in TCRdb, which reprocessed the 5' RACE reads and gives no DNA. Its table lists 400,000 to 450,000 distinct CDR3 sequences. The source of this sequence is a woman aged 18 to 69 in good health. Sequenced material: blood T cells: a sorted CD56 or NKG2C T cell subset, CD4+ or CD8+ T cells, or bulk PBMC T cells (not recorded which).

The CDR3 loop reads CASSFPPGETQYF. V is TRBV12-3 or TRBV12-4 and J is TRBJ2-5; the TCRdb call, TRBD2, lacks DNA for checking. CDR3 length: 13 residues.